The 16 T cell receptor beta chains listed next were all sequenced from one sample in a study of Ad26.COV2.S vaccination and SARS-CoV-2 variants. Libraries were prepared by immunoSEQ multiplex PCR; TCRdb keeps only in-frame clonotypes and omits some of them. This sample carries fewer than 400,000 clones, 85% to 90% of them seen once, and the ten largest clones take 1.9%. Documented treatment: about 20 received Ad26.COV2.S at low or high dose, single or two shots; roughly five received placebo; per-sample allocation not given. Sampling happened 63 days after the first vaccine or placebo injection. Sequenced material: peripheral blood, taken in a trial of Ad26.COV2.S vaccine versus placebo. Source of these receptors: a person aged 18-60 years who received the Ad26.COV2.S COVID-19 vaccine or a placebo.

V and J are TRBV5-1 and TRBJ2-3; 9 positions agree with TRBD1. The CDR3 is 16 amino acids. The germline CDR1 and CDR2 sequences are SGHRS and YFSETQ. The trim removed 0 bases at V and 4 bases at J, leaving 6 bases unmatched. DNA of the CDR3: TGCGCCAGCAGCTTGGGGGACAGGGACCCCCCAGATACGCAGTATTTT. It encodes CASSLGDRDPPDTQYF.

This sequence joins TRBV4-3 and TRBJ2-1; 8 positions match TRBD1. CDR3 length: 13 amino acids. Germline trimming cut 3 bases from V and 10 bases from J; bases unmatched to any gene: 5. CDR1 is LGHNA and CDR2 is YSLEER in the germline V gene. The CDR3 region has the DNA TGCGCCAGCAGCCATGCGACAGGGGTCGAGCAGTTCTTC. Its protein is CASSHATGVEQFF.

The rearrangement links TRBV6-6 to TRBJ2-1; D unresolved. CDR1 MNHNY and CDR2 SVGAGI come from the germline V gene (reference sequence). V shed 6 bases and J shed 4 bases, with 10 bases lying between them. The CDR3 totals 13 residues. The CDR3 bases are TGTGCCAGCAGACCCGACTCGTACAATGAGCAGTTCTTC. This codes for CASRPDSYNEQFF.

This chain uses TRBV18 with TRBJ1-1; unclear D gene. Germline-derived CDR1 and CDR2 are KGHSH and LQKENI. The CDR3 covers 15 residues. The germline V and J ends were trimmed by 2 bases and 1 base, with 11 bases remaining between them. DNA of the CDR3: TGTGCCAGCTCACCAGGCCAGACACCGAACACTGAAGCTTTCTTT. Protein sequence: CASSPGQTPNTEAFF. Using reference TRBV18 and TRBJ1-1 for the parts outside the CDR3, the full variable domain is NAGVMQNPRHLVRRRGQEARLRCSPMKGHSHVYWYRQLPEEGLKFMVYLQKENIIDESGMPKERFSAEFPKEGPSILRIQQVVRGDSAAYFCASSPGQTPNTEAFFGQGTRLTVV.

The CDR3 DNA reads as TGCAGCACCGGGACAGCTAAGGATACGCAGTATTTT. Encoded protein: CSTGTAKDTQYF. This rearrangement joins TRBV29-1 to TRBJ2-3; 7 bases match TRBD1. The germline V gene encodes CDR1 SQVTM and CDR2 ANQGSEA. V shed 8 bases and J 6 bases; nucleotides not matched to a gene: 8. The CDR3 length is 12 residues.

This clone has only a few counts. This rearrangement joins TRBV3-1 (or the pseudogene TRBV3-2) to TRBJ2-2, with 8 bases matching TRBD2. The V gene end was trimmed by 1 base and the J gene end by 5 bases; junction bases not matched to a gene: 15. From germline, CDR1 is LGHDT and CDR2 YNNKEL (reference sequence). CDR3 length: 19 amino acids. The CDR3 nucleotides read TGTGCCAGCAGCCAAGGGGTCGGTAGGAGCGGGGGATATACCGGGGAGCTGTTTTTT. It codes for CASSQGVGRSGGYTGELFF.

This sequence joins TRBV5-1 and TRBJ1-2; D remains ambiguous. Germline CDR1 and CDR2: SGHRS and YFSETQ. V was cut by 0 bases and J by 7 bases, with 7 bases left in between. The CDR3 is 12 residues long. CDR3 in amino acids: CASSLADRGYTF. CDR3 coding DNA: TGCGCCAGCAGCTTGGCCGACCGTGGCTACACCTTC.

For this clone: Other DNA variants within this sample encode the same CDR3. J is TRBJ1-3 and V is TRBV9; D ambiguous. CDR1 SGDLS and CDR2 YYNGEE come from the germline V gene. The CDR3 extends over 13 amino acids. V shed 0 bases and J shed 4 bases, with 5 bases lying between them. The DNA of the CDR3 is TGTGCCAGCAGCGTAGGGGGAGGAAACACCATATATTTT. Translated: CASSVGGGNTIYF.

This clone was recorded only once. J is TRBJ1-1 and V is TRBV5-1; no reliable D call. Germline CDR1 reads SGHRS; CDR2 reads YFSETQ. V lost 4 bases to trimming and J lost 1 base, with 11 bases between them. The CDR3 length is 14 residues. CDR3: CASSTMTSNTEAFF. The CDR3 DNA reads as TGCGCCAGCAGCACCATGACCTCGAACACTGAAGCTTTCTTT. Full variable domain (outside the CDR3, taken from reference TRBV5-1 and TRBJ1-1): KAGVTQTPRYLIKTRGQQVTLSCSPISGHRSVSWYQQTPGQGLQFLFEYFSETQRNKGNFPGRFSGRQFSNSRSEMNVSTLELGDSALYLCASSTMTSNTEAFFGQGTRLTVV.

The count of this clone is one. The V gene is TRBV12-3 or TRBV12-4, the J gene TRBJ1-2; no firm D call. CDR3 length: 12 amino acids. Trimming pared 7 bases from V and 4 bases from J, leaving 10 bases between. The DNA of the CDR3 is TGTGCCAGCACGGGCAGCCTCTATGGCTACACCTTC. Amino acid sequence: CASTGSLYGYTF.

This chain connects TRBV15 to TRBJ2-7; TRBD1 might be the D (6 bases). The CDR3 length is 13 residues. Germline-derived CDR1 and CDR2 are LNHNV and YYDKDF (reference sequence). The germline V and J ends were trimmed by 1 base and 4 bases, with 8 bases remaining between them. This CDR3 is CATSRGRGYEQYF. The CDR3, as DNA: TGTGCCACCAGCAGAGGTAGGGGGTACGAGCAGTACTTC.

The chain has TRBV2 and TRBJ1-1; D perhaps matches TRBD1 (5 bases). Trimming removed 5 bases from V and 4 bases from J, with 14 bases in between. The CDR3 is 14 residues long. CDR1 SNHLY and CDR2 FYNNEI come from the germline V gene. The CDR3 spells CASSREGVGTEAFF. The CDR3 DNA follows: TGTGCCAGCAGTCGGGAAGGGGTGGGCACTGAAGCTTTCTTT.

This sequence joins TRBV27 and TRBJ1-3; D gene uncertain. Germline values: CDR1 MNHEY, CDR2 SMNVEV (reference sequence). The V gene lost 2 bases and the J gene lost 4 bases, with 12 bases spanning the gap. The CDR3 runs 15 residues. The CDR3 protein is CASSLNWAIGNTIYF. The CDR3 region has the DNA TGTGCCAGCAGTTTAAACTGGGCAATCGGAAACACCATATATTTT.

This clone showed up just once. The J gene is TRBJ1-5, the V gene TRBV29-1; 9 bases fit TRBD1. The V and J ends lost 5 bases and 6 bases, in that order; junction bases with no gene match: 5. Germline V lookup: CDR1 SQVTM, CDR2 ANQGSEA. The CDR3 length is 13 residues. The CDR3 here is CSVRTGDRQPQHF. The CDR3 region has the DNA TGCAGCGTTAGGACAGGGGACCGTCAGCCCCAGCATTTT.

This rearrangement joins TRBV5-5 to TRBJ2-5, with 7 bases lining up with TRBD1. Germline assignment: CDR1 SGHKS and CDR2 YYEKEE (reference sequence). This CDR3 spans 15 amino acids. V shed 4 bases, J shed 2 bases, and the junction held 8 bases outside the gene matches. CDR3 sequence: CASSRAGTEQETQYF. In DNA form, the CDR3 reads TGTGCCAGCAGCCGGGCCGGGACAGAACAAGAGACCCAGTACTTC.

The chain is built from TRBV11-2 and TRBJ2-7; a weak D match, TRBD1 (6 bases). The CDR3 extends over 17 amino acids. The V end lost 2 bases, the J end lost 3 bases, and 20 bases lay between the germline ends. Germline CDR1 and CDR2: SGHAT and FQNNGV. The CDR3 DNA sequence: TGTGCCAGCAGCTTATCAGGGGCTCTGGTAGGCCGCTACGAGCAGTACTTC. Amino acid sequence: CASSLSGALVGRYEQYF.